This paragraph reports one TCR beta chain. Its specificity is not known. This sample was included in a study of blood T cell dynamics during melanoma immunotherapy. Study summary: Metastatic melanoma patients received first-line pembrolizumab or nivolumab plus ipilimumab. Study-wide results and caveats: The study could not tell melanoma-specific clones from general immune activation.

Every bulk PBMC sample received the same 350 ng of DNA. Clones were sequenced by immunoSEQ multiplex PCR, and TCRdb holds only the in-frame ones, with some missing. Altogether roughly 25,000 clones are present, roughly nine tenths being singletons, with the ten largest covering roughly 4.9%. Time point reported: pre-treatment baseline. Patients with prior systemic cancer treatment, concomitant immunosuppressants, or other active malignancies were excluded. CDR1 SNHLY and CDR2 FYNNEI come from the germline V gene. This CDR3 contains 11 residues. V was trimmed by 7 bases and J by 6 bases, leaving 8 bases between them.

Source: blood, taken from a patient treated with checkpoint blockade. The sequence was collected from a human donor with melanoma. This chain connects TRBV2 to TRBJ2-3; no clear D gene. CDR3 nucleotide sequence: TGTGCCAGCAATGGGTTCGATACGCAGTATTTT. It codes for CASNGFDTQYF.